Each of the 6 T cell receptor beta chains below was sequenced from the same sample in a study of blood T cells in healthy people across ages. With a J-beta primer mix and a sample-barcoded 5' primer, a second PCR ran roughly 6 to 11 cycles. In TCRdb, the 5' RACE reads were re-called with MiXCR into one record per CDR3 protein. The sample gives 750,000 to 1,000,000 distinct CDR3 sequences, about 27% of which show up once; roughly 10% is in the top ten. These data were also filed under a second study, of T cells of mothers and their children.

The sample taken for sequencing was blood. These TCRs come from a woman aged 40 to 55 in good health.

A word on this clonotype: A much more abundant neighbour one base away suggests this may be a read error. J is TRBJ2-4 and V is TRBV29-1, with 8 bases fitting TRBD2. Germline values: CDR1 SQVTM, CDR2 ANQGSEA. The CDR3 length is 14 residues. The V and J ends lost 7 bases and 13 bases, in that order; junction bases with no gene match: 18. DNA for the CDR3: TGCAGCGCCACTCGGGGGGGCCTAACTAATGAGCAGTACTTC. This sequence encodes CSATRGGLTNEQYF.

The CDR3 loop reads CASSLYGGRTEAFF. The CDR3 DNA follows: TGTGCCAGCAGTCTATATGGGGGCCGCACTGAAGCTTTCTTT. The V call is TRBV12-3 or TRBV12-4, the J call TRBJ1-1; tentative D call: TRBD1 (6 bases). This CDR3 region has 14 residues. Trimming took off 5 bases at V and 4 bases at J, with 14 bases between the two ends.

The CDR3 sequence: CAWGDLPDEQYF. CDR3 nucleotides: TGTGCCTGGGGGGACCTACCCGACGAGCAGTACTTC. The V call is TRBV30, the J call TRBJ2-7; D could derive from TRBD1 or TRBD2 (5 bases each). Germline CDR1 and CDR2: GTSNPN and SVGIG (reference sequence). This CDR3 is 12 amino acids long. V was cut by 5 bases and J by 5 bases, with 13 bases left in between.

This chain connects TRBV7-6 to TRBJ2-5; weak D call: TRBD1 (5 bases). Germline values: CDR1 SGHVS, CDR2 FNYEAQ. CDR3 length: 14 amino acids. V shed 5 bases and J shed 4 bases, with 14 bases lying between them. In nucleotides, the CDR3 is TGTGCCAGCAGCCAAACCAGGGAACGAGAGACCCAGTACTTC. Its protein is CASSQTRERETQYF.

A few counts support this clonotype. This chain connects TRBV5-1 to TRBJ1-1; D might be TRBD1 (6 bases). In germline, CDR1 is SGHRS, CDR2 YFSETQ. V was clipped by 4 bases and J by 1 base, with 17 bases between them. CDR3 length: 16 amino acids. The DNA of the CDR3 is TGCGCCAGCAGCCTCGATCCGGGGGCCGCGAACACTGAAGCTTTCTTT. Translated, it gives CASSLDPGAANTEAFF. The full variable domain, completed using reference TRBV5-1 and TRBJ1-1, is KAGVTQTPRYLIKTRGQQVTLSCSPISGHRSVSWYQQTPGQGLQFLFEYFSETQRNKGNFPGRFSGRQFSNSRSEMNVSTLELGDSALYLCASSLDPGAANTEAFFGQGTRLTVV.

This clonotype was recorded many times. V usage is TRBV20-1 and J usage is TRBJ2-6; TRBD1 might be the D (5 bases). This CDR3 has 15 residues. The germline gives CDR1 DFQATT, CDR2 SNEGSKA (reference sequence). With 2 bases removed from V and 2 bases from J, the gap between germline ends came to 10 bases. CDR3 in amino acids: CSARPMTAGANVLTF. Here the CDR3 DNA reads TGCAGTGCTAGACCTATGACAGCTGGGGCCAACGTCCTGACTTTC.